This T cell receptor beta chain was recovered during a study of response to subunit inactivated influenza vaccine. There are 17 residues in the CDR3. Germline trimming cut 0 bases from V and 3 bases from J; bases unmatched to any gene: 7. Germline CDR1 SGHRS, CDR2 YFSETQ. Each CDR3 protein gets one entry after TCRdb re-called the RT-PCR reads with MiXCR. The sample gives 650,000 to 850,000 distinct CDR3 sequences, approximately 15% of which show up once; around 7% is in the top ten. This clonotype has more than one count but fewer than ten. Its specificity is unknown. Findings and limits, study-wide: The authors offered the suggestion that each seasonal influenza vaccination recruits few new T cells.

The sample consisted of PBMCs from blood, taken approximately 15 days before vaccination. V gene TRBV5-1 combines with J gene TRBJ2-1; TRBD2 agrees at 9 bases. The clonotype originates from a man in his fifties who received an inactivated influenza vaccine. The CDR3 loop reads CASSLDRAGGYYNEQFF. In nucleotides, the CDR3 is TGCGCCAGCAGCTTGGACAGGGCGGGAGGGTACTACAATGAGCAGTTCTTC.